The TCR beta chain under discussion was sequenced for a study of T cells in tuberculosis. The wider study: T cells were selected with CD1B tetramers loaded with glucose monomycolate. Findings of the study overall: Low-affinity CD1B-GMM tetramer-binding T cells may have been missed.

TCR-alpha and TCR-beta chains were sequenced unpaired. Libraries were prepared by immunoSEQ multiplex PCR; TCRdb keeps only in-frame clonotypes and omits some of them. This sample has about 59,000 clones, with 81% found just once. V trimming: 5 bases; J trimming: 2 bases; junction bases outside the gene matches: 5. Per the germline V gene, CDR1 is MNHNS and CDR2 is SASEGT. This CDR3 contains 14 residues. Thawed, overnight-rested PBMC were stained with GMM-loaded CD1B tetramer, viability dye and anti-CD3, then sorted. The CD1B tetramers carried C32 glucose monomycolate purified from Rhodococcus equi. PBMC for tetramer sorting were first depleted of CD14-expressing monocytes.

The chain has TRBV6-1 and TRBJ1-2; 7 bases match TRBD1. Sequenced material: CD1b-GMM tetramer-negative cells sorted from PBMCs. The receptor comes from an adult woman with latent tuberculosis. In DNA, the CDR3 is TGTGCCAGCAGTCGGGACAGCCGAAACTATGGCTACACCTTC. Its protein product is CASSRDSRNYGYTF.